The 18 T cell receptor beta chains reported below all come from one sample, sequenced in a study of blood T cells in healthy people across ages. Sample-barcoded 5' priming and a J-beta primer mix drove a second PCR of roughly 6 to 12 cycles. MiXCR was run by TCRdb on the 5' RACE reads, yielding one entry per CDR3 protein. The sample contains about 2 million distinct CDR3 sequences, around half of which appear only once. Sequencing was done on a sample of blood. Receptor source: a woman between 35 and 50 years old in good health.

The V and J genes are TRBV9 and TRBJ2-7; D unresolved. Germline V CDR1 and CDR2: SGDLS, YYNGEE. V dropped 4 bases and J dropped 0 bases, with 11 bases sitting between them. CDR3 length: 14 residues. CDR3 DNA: TGTGCCAGCAGCCTCCAGCCCTACTCCTACGAGCAGTACTTC. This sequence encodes CASSLQPYSYEQYF.

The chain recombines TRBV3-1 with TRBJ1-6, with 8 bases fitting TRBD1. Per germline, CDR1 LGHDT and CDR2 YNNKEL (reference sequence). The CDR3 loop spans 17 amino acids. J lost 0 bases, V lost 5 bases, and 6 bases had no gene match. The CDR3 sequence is CASSARQGSSYNSPLHF. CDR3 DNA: TGTGCCAGCAGCGCACGACAGGGGAGCTCCTATAATTCACCCCTCCACTTT.

The CDR3 DNA sequence: TGTGCCAGCAGTGTCTACCCCGGGGTAACCCAAGAGACCCAGTACTTC. Protein sequence: CASSVYPGVTQETQYF. This chain connects TRBV28 to TRBJ2-5, with D perhaps TRBD2 (5 bases). Trimming took off 5 bases at V and 1 base at J, with 17 bases between the two ends. Germline loops: CDR1 MDHEN, CDR2 SYDVKM. The CDR3 contains 16 residues.

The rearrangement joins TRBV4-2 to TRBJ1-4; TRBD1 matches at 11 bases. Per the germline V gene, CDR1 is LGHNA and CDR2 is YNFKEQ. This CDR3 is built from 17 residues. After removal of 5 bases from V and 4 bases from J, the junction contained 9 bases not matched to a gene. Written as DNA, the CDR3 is TGTGCCAGCAGCACCAGGACAGGGGGCGCTGGTAATGAAAAACTGTTTTTT. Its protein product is CASSTRTGGAGNEKLFF.

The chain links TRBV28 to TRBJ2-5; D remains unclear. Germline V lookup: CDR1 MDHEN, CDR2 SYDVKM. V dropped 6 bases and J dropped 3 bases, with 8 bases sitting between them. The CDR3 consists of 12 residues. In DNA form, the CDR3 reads TGTGCCAGCAGGGCAAATAAAGAGACCCAGTACTTC. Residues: CASRANKETQYF.

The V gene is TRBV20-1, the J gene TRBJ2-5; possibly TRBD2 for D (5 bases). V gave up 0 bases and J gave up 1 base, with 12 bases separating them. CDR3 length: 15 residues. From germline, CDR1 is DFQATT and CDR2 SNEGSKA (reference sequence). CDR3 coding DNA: TGCAGTGCTAGAGATGGACTCAAACCCCAAGAGACCCAGTACTTC. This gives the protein CSARDGLKPQETQYF.

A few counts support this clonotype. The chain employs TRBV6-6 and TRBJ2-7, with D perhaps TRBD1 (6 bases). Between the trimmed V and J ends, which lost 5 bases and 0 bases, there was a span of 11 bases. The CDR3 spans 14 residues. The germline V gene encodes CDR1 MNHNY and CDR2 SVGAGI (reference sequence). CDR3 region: CASSQRDNSYEQYF. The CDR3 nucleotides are TGTGCCAGCAGTCAACGGGACAACTCCTACGAGCAGTACTTC.

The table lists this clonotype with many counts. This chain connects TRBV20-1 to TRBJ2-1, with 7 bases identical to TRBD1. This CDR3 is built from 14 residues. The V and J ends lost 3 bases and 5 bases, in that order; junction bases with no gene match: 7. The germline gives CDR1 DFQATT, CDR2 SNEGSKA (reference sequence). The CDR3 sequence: CSASEDRSHNEQFF. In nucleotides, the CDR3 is TGCAGTGCTAGCGAGGACAGGAGCCACAATGAGCAGTTCTTC.

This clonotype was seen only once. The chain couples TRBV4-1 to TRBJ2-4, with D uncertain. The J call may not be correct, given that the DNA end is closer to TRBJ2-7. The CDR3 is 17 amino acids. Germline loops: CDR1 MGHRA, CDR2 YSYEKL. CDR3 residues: CASSQGQTRWARNEQYF. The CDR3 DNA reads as TGCGCCAGCAGCCAAGGGCAGACACGGTGGGCTCGGAACGAGCAGTACTTC.

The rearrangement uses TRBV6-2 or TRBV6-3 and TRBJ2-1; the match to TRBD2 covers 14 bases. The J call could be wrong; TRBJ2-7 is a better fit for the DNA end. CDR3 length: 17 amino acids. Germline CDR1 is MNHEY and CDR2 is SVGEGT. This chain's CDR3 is CASSRGTSGGSYNEQYF. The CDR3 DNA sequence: TGTGCCAGCAGCCGAGGGACTAGCGGGGGTTCCTACAATGAGCAGTACTTC.

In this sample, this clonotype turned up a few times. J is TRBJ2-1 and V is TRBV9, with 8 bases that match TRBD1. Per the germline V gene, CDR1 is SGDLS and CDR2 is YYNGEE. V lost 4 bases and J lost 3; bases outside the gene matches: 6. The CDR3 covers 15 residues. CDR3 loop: CASSLQTGDYNEQFF. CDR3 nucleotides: TGTGCCAGCAGCCTGCAGACAGGGGACTACAATGAGCAGTTCTTC.

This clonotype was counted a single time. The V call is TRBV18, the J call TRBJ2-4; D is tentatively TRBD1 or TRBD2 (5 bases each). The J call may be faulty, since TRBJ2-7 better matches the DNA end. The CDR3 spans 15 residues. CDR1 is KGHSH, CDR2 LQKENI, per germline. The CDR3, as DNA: TGTGCCAGCTCACCAACGACAGCGGTCCTCTACGAGCAGTACTTC. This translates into CASSPTTAVLYEQYF.

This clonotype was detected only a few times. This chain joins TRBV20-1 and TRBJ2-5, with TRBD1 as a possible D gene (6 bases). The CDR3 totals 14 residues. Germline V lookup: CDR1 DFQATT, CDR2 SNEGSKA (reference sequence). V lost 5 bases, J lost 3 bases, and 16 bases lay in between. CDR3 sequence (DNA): TGCAGTGCTCTCCCCGGACAGCCCAAAGAGACCCAGTACTTC. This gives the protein CSALPGQPKETQYF.

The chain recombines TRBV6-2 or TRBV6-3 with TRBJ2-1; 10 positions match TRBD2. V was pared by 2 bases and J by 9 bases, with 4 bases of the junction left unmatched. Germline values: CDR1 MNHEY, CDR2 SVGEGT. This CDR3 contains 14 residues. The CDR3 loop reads CASSYILAGGEQFF. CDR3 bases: TGTGCCAGCAGTTACATCTTAGCGGGGGGTGAGCAGTTCTTC.

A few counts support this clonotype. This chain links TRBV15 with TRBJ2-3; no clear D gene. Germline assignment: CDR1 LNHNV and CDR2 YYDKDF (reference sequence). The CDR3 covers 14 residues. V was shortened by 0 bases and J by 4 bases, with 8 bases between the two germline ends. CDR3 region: CATSRDSTADTQYF. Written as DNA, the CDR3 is TGTGCCACCAGCAGAGATAGCACTGCAGATACGCAGTATTTT.

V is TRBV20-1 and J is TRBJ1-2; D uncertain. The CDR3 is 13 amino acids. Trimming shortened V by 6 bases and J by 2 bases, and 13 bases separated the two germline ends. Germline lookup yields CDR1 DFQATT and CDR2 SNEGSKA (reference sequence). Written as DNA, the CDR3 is TGCAGTGCATTCCCTGGACCGAACTATGGCTACACCTTC. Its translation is CSAFPGPNYGYTF.

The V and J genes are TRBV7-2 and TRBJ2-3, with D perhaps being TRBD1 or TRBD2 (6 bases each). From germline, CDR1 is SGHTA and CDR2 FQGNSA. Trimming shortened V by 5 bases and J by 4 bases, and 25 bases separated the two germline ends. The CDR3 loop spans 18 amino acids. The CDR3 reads CASSPRLSGAGVSDTQYF. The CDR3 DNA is TGTGCCAGCAGCCCCAGACTCTCGGGGGCCGGGGTTTCAGATACGCAGTATTTT.

Written as DNA, the CDR3 is TGTGCCAGCAGCCAAACATCGACGACAGGGGCAACCGGAAAACTGTTTTTT. Encoded protein: CASSQTSTTGATGKLFF. This chain uses TRBV4-2 with TRBJ1-4; 8 bases are a match to TRBD1. Germline V gives CDR1 LGHNA, CDR2 YNFKEQ. CDR3 length equals 17 residues. V gave up 2 bases and J gave up 10 bases; unmatched junction bases: 15.